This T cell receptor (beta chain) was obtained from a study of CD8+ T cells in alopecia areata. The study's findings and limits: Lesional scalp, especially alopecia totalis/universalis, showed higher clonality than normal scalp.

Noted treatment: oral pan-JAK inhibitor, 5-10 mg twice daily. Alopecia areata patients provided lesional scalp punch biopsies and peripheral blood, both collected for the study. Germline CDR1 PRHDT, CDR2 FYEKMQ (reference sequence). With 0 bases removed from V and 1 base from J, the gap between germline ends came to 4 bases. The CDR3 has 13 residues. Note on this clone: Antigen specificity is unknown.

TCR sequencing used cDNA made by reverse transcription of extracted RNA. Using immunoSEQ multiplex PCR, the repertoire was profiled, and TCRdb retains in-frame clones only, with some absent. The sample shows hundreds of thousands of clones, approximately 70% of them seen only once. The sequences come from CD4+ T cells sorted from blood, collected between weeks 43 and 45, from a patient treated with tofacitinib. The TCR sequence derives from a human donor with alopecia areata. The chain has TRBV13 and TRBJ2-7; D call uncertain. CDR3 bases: TGTGCCAGCAGCTTAGGAGGGTCCTACGAGCAGTACTTC. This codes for CASSLGGSYEQYF.